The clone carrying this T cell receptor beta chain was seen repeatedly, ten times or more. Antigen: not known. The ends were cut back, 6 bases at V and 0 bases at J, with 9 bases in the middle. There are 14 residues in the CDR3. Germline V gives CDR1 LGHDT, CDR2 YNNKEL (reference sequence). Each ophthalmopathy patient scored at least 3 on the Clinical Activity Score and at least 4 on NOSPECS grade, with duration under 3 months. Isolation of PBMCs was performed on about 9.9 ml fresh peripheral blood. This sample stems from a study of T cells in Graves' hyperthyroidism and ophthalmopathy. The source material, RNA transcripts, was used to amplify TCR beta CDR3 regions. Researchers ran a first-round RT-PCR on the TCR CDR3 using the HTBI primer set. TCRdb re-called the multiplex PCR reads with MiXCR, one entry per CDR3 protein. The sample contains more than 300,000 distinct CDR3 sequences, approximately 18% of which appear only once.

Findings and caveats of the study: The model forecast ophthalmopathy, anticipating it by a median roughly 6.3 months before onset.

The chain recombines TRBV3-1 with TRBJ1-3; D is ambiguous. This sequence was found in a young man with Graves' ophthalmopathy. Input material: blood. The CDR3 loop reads CASSSTVSGNTIYF. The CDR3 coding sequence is TGTGCCAGCAGTAGTACAGTCTCTGGAAACACCATATATTTT.